Each of the 23 T cell receptor beta chains below was sequenced from the same sample in a study of PD-L1 blockade in urothelial cancer. Time point defined: pretreatment peripheral blood. Sequencing used immunoSEQ multiplex PCR; TCRdb keeps in-frame clones, though not all of them. The sample carries under 100,000 clones, around 87% recorded once. The sample was PBMCs, taken around atezolizumab (anti-PD-L1) treatment. These receptor sequences come from a man aged 60 to 75 with urothelial cancer.

The chain uses TRBV14 and TRBJ2-5; TRBD1 is a possible D gene (6 bases). V was clipped by 3 bases and J by 2 bases, with 13 bases between them. The CDR3 has 15 residues. The germline gives CDR1 SGHDN, CDR2 FVKESK. The CDR3, as DNA: TGTGCCAGCAGCCAGGCCTACAGGGAACAAGAGACCCAGTACTTC. Its protein is CASSQAYREQETQYF.

The rearrangement uses TRBV5-1 and TRBJ2-7, with TRBD2 matching over 13 bases. J was trimmed by 5 bases and V by 4 bases; bases with no gene match: 6. Germline V gene lookup returns CDR1 SGHRS and CDR2 YFSETQ. The CDR3 has 15 amino acids. The CDR3 reads CASSPGLAGADEQYF. In DNA, the CDR3 is TGCGCCAGCAGCCCAGGACTAGCGGGAGCTGACGAGCAGTACTTC.

The chain employs TRBV10-3 and TRBJ2-3; the match to TRBD2 covers 8 bases. The CDR3 length is 15 residues. The V gene's germline CDR1 is ENHRY and CDR2 SYGVKD. The ends lost 4 bases at V and 2 bases at J; junction bases unmatched: 5. CDR3 protein: CAISGAGDLTDTQYF. The CDR3 DNA follows: TGTGCCATCAGTGGAGCGGGGGACCTCACAGATACGCAGTATTTT.

The V gene is TRBV30, the J gene TRBJ2-1; TRBD2 matches 16 bases. Germline V gene data show CDR1 as GTSNPN and CDR2 as SVGIG (reference sequence). Unmatched junction bases numbered 19, after V lost 7 bases and J lost 4 bases. The CDR3 sequence is 20 residues long. CDR3 sequence reads: CALLPTSGTSGRVGYNEQFF. The CDR3 nucleotides read TGTGCCTTACTACCTACCTCCGGGACTAGCGGGAGGGTGGGTTACAATGAGCAGTTCTTC.

V and J are TRBV5-4 and TRBJ1-2; 8 positions agree with TRBD1. CDR1 and CDR2 (germline): SGHNT, YYREEE (reference sequence). V shed 0 bases, J shed 5 bases, and the junction held 6 bases outside the gene matches. The length of the CDR3 is 15 residues. The CDR3 DNA reads as TGTGCCAGCAGCTTGGAGAGGACAGGGTGGTATGGCTACACCTTC. Its translation is CASSLERTGWYGYTF.

Points on this clone: Distinct nucleotide sequences in the sample also encode this CDR3. The chain carries TRBV7-2 and TRBJ2-5; TRBD2 aligns across 14 bases. Trimming took 1 base from V and 4 from J; bases not matched to a gene: 2. The germline V gene encodes CDR1 SGHTA and CDR2 FQGNSA. This CDR3 has 16 residues. CDR3 sequence: CASSLVGTSGGETQYF. The CDR3 DNA reads TGTGCCAGCAGCTTAGTAGGGACTAGCGGGGGAGAGACCCAGTACTTC.

This clone was seen a few times. The CDR3 loop is CASRRREPTEAFF. The CDR3 bases are TGTGCCAGCAGGCGCCGGGAGCCCACTGAAGCTTTCTTT. V gene TRBV2 combines with J gene TRBJ1-1; no clear D. Germline lookup yields CDR1 SNHLY and CDR2 FYNNEI. The CDR3 sequence is 13 residues long. Between the trimmed V and J ends, which lost 6 bases and 4 bases, there was a span of 12 bases.

The rearrangement links TRBV30 to TRBJ2-3; D is perhaps TRBD1 (5 bases). Germline V lookup: CDR1 GTSNPN, CDR2 SVGIG (reference sequence). The CDR3 contains 15 residues. The V gene lost 3 bases and the J gene lost 1 base, with 14 bases spanning the gap. In nucleotides, the CDR3 is TGTGCCTGGAGCGACAGCCAGCCAGGCACAGATACGCAGTATTTT. Translation: CAWSDSQPGTDTQYF.

This clone was counted once. V and J are TRBV5-6 and TRBJ1-6, with D possibly being TRBD1 (5 bases). Trimming cost V 3 bases and J 7 bases, with 11 bases left between them. Germline CDR1 SGHDT, CDR2 YYEEEE. This CDR3 contains 14 residues. DNA for the CDR3: TGTGCCAGCAGCTGGAGGGACGGCAATTCACCCCTCCACTTT. Residues: CASSWRDGNSPLHF.

In DNA form, the CDR3 reads TGTGCCAGCAGCCAAGATTACAACGGCCGGGGGGAGACCCAGTACTTC. The encoded protein is CASSQDYNGRGETQYF. V gene TRBV4-2 combines with J gene TRBJ2-5, with D possibly matching TRBD2 (6 bases). Trimming shortened V by 0 bases and J by 5 bases, and 16 bases separated the two germline ends. Germline V lookup: CDR1 LGHNA, CDR2 YNFKEQ. CDR3 size: 16 residues.

The gene calls are TRBV7-2 and TRBJ2-7; no clear D. V lost 1 base, J lost 4 bases, and 14 bases lay in between. Germline V gene data show CDR1 as SGHTA and CDR2 as FQGNSA. This CDR3 has 15 residues. This CDR3 reads CASSLGIGRRYEQYF. The CDR3 DNA follows: TGTGCCAGCAGCTTAGGTATCGGCCGCAGGTACGAGCAGTACTTC.

Only one count was recorded for this clone. This chain connects TRBV19 to TRBJ2-7; weak D call: TRBD1 (6 bases). CDR1 is LNHDA, CDR2 SQIVND, per germline (reference sequence). The CDR3 covers 13 residues. The V and J ends lost 6 bases and 3 bases respectively, with 12 bases between them. In nucleotides, the CDR3 is TGTGCCAGTAGCCCGACAGGCAACTACGAGCAGTACTTC. Translation: CASSPTGNYEQYF. The variable domain in full, completed from reference TRBV19 and TRBJ2-7, reads DGGITQSPKYLFRKEGQNVTLSCEQNLNHDAMYWYRQDPGQGLRLIYYSQIVNDFQKGDIAEGYSVSREKKESFPLTVTSAQKNPTAFYLCASSPTGNYEQYFGPGTRLTVT.

The rearrangement uses TRBV15 and TRBJ1-5; a weak D match, TRBD1 (5 bases). In germline, CDR1 is LNHNV, CDR2 YYDKDF (reference sequence). There are 14 residues in the CDR3. V shed 1 base and J shed 9 bases, with 13 bases lying between them. Here the CDR3 DNA reads TGTGCCACCAGCAGAGGGGGGGGGAAGGGGCCCCAGCATTTT. This translates into CATSRGGGKGPQHF.

This chain links TRBV7-8 with TRBJ1-3, with D hard to call. V was clipped by 1 base and J by 0 bases, with 13 bases between them. Germline V lookup: CDR1 SGHVS, CDR2 FQNEAQ. This CDR3 has 17 residues. The DNA for the CDR3 is TGTGCCAGCAGCTTAGAGGCAGCGTCCGCCTCTGGAAACACCATATATTTT. Its protein is CASSLEAASASGNTIYF.

This chain joins TRBV4-3 and TRBJ2-5; a possible D gene is TRBD2 (6 bases). This CDR3 has 16 residues. CDR1 is LGHNA, CDR2 YSLEER, per germline. Trimming shortened V by 4 bases and J by 2 bases, and 17 bases separated the two germline ends. CDR3 in DNA: TGCGCCAGCAGCCGTAACTGGGGACTCCTACAAGAGACCCAGTACTTC. The encoded protein is CASSRNWGLLQETQYF.

This rearrangement joins TRBV11-2 to TRBJ2-3; 9 bases map to TRBD2. There are 13 residues in the CDR3. V trimming: 4 bases; J trimming: 4 bases; junction bases outside the gene matches: 0. Germline loops: CDR1 SGHAT, CDR2 FQNNGV. CDR3 sequence (DNA): TGTGCCAGCAGCTGGACTAGCGCAGATACGCAGTATTTT. This translates into CASSWTSADTQYF.

The CDR3 nucleotides are TGTGCCAGCAGCCCCAGCGGGGGGTCCTTTGGTGAGCAGTTCTTC. Protein sequence: CASSPSGGSFGEQFF. This chain connects TRBV5-4 to TRBJ2-1; 9 bases match TRBD2. Germline V gene lookup returns CDR1 SGHNT and CDR2 YYREEE (reference sequence). J lost 9 bases, V lost 4 bases, and 11 bases had no gene match. The CDR3 extends over 15 amino acids.

The chain combines TRBV6-5 with TRBJ2-3; D is perhaps TRBD1 (6 bases). CDR1 and CDR2 (germline): MNHEY, SVGAGI. CDR3 size: 16 residues. V was cut by 0 bases and J by 6 bases, with 16 bases left in between. CDR3 sequence (DNA): TGTGCCAGCAGTTACTCGGGCAGGGGCCCCGCCGATACGCAGTATTTT. The encoded protein is CASSYSGRGPADTQYF.

J is TRBJ1-2 and V is TRBV6-6, with D possibly matching TRBD1 (5 bases). Germline V lookup: CDR1 MNHNY, CDR2 SVGAGI (reference sequence). V shed 6 bases and J shed 4 bases, with 15 bases lying between them. The CDR3 covers 14 residues. The CDR3 reads CASSTLQDTYGYTF. The DNA of the CDR3 is TGTGCCAGCAGCACTCTACAGGATACCTATGGCTACACCTTC.

V and J are TRBV25-1 and TRBJ1-2; 7 bases align to TRBD1. The J segment lost 4 bases and the V segment lost 9 bases, leaving 2 bases of the junction unmatched. CDR3 size: 11 residues. CDR1 MGHDK and CDR2 SYGVNS come from the germline V gene. CDR3: CARDRAYGYTF. CDR3 DNA: TGTGCCAGAGACAGGGCCTATGGCTACACCTTC.

The chain carries TRBV5-1 and TRBJ2-5, with a weak D call TRBD1 (6 bases). The germline V gene has CDR1 SGHRS and CDR2 YFSETQ. The CDR3 covers 14 residues. Trimming removed 3 bases at V and 5 bases at J, with 14 bases between. CDR3 residues: CASSSPRQGETQYF. The CDR3 bases are TGCGCCAGCAGCTCTCCTCGGCAGGGGGAGACCCAGTACTTC.

The J gene is TRBJ2-1, the V gene TRBV11-2; TRBD2 matches 15 bases. V shed 3 bases, J shed 9 bases, and the junction held 6 bases outside the gene matches. This CDR3 comprises 16 residues. The germline gives CDR1 SGHAT, CDR2 FQNNGV. The CDR3 DNA follows: TGTGCCAGCAGCTTGAGGACTAGCGGGGGGGCCCCTGAGCAGTTCTTC. It specifies CASSLRTSGGAPEQFF.

V gene TRBV7-9 combines with J gene TRBJ1-2, with D possibly being TRBD1 (5 bases). This CDR3 has 16 residues. The germline V gene encodes CDR1 SEHNR and CDR2 FQNEAQ (reference sequence). Trimming removed 5 bases from V and 3 bases from J, with 19 bases in between. CDR3 sequence: CASSTFAGGSDYGYTF. The CDR3 region has the DNA TGTGCCAGCAGCACGTTCGCGGGGGGATCGGACTATGGCTACACCTTC.